This TCR beta chain emerged from a study of molecular identifiers for immune sequencing clone quantification. One entry per CDR3 protein results from TCRdb running MiXCR on the PCR reads. The table has about 65,000 distinct CDR3 sequences, approximately 17% seen once; the top ten hold roughly 1.4%. This CDR3 region has 15 residues. The trim removed 4 bases at V and 1 base at J, leaving 9 bases unmatched. Germline V gives CDR1 SQVTM, CDR2 ANQGSEA. Sorting recovered naive CD8 T cells on a CD8+CD4-CCR7+CD45RA+ profile. The rearrangement joins TRBV29-1 to TRBJ1-2; 7 bases are shared with TRBD1. The material sequenced was naive CD8+ T cells from blood, with Jurkat cell RNA spiked in. Sample subset: FACS-sorted CD8+CD4-CCR7+CD45RA+ naive T cells. This receptor was taken from a human donor in good health. Some libraries in this study had Jurkat cell RNA spiked in. The CDR3 spells CSVVEQGPFNYGYTF. CDR3 DNA: TGCAGCGTTGTAGAACAGGGGCCCTTTAACTATGGCTACACCTTC. The variable domain in full, with the rest retrieved from reference TRBV29-1 and TRBJ1-2, is SAVISQKPSRDICQRGTSLTIQCQVDSQVTMMFWYRQQPGQSLTLIATANQGSEATYESGFVIDKFPISRPNLTFSTLTVSNMSPEDSSIYLCSVVEQGPFNYGYTFGSGTRLTVV.